This paragraph covers one TCR beta chain sequence. The data were taken from a study of OX40 agonist ivuxolimab in advanced cancers. The CDR3 contains 11 residues. CDR1 is SGHRS and CDR2 is YFSETQ in the germline V gene. V lost 7 bases and J 4 bases, leaving 8 bases between the germline ends. Produced via immunoSEQ multiplex PCR; TCRdb's table is partial and in-frame only. The sample lists 75,000 to 80,000 clones; 85% to 90% were seen once. The material sequenced was CD4+ or CD8+ T cells sorted from blood, taken in a trial of the OX40 agonist ivuxolimab. The source is an adult with an advanced solid tumor such as melanoma, head and neck, liver or kidney cancer. The genes are TRBV5-1 and TRBJ1-2; D gene unclear. CDR3: CASASAYGYTF. Here the CDR3 DNA reads TGCGCCAGCGCCAGTGCCTATGGCTACACCTTC.